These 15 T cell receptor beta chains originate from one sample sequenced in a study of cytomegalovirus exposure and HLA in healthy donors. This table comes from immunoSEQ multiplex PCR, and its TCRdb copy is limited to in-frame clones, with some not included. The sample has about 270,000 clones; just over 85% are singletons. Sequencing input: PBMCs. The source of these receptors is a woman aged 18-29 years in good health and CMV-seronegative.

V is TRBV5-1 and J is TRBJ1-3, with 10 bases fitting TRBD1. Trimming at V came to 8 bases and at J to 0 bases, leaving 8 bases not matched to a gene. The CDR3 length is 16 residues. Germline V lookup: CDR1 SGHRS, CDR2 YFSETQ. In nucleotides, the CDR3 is TGCGCCAGTGGGACAGGGGAAGGAGGCTCTGGAAACACCATATATTTT. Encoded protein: CASGTGEGGSGNTIYF.

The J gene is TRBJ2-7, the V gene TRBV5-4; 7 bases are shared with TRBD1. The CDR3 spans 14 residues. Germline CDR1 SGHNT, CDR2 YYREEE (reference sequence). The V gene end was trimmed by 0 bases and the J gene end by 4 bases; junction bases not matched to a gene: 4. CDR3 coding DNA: TGTGCCAGCAGCTTGGGTCAGGGGGTATACGAGCAGTACTTC. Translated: CASSLGQGVYEQYF.

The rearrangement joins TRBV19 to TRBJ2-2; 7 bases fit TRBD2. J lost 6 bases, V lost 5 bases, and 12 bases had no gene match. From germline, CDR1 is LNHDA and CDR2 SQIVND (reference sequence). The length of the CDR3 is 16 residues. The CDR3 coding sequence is TGTGCCAGTAGTCCCAATCAAGCGGGAAAGGCCGGGGAGCTGTTTTTT. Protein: CASSPNQAGKAGELFF.

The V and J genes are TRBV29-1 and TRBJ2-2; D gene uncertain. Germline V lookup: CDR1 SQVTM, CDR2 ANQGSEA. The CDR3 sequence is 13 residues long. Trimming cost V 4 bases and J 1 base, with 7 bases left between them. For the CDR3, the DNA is TGCAGCGTTGTATCTAGGAACACCGGGGAGCTGTTTTTT. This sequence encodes CSVVSRNTGELFF.

The CDR3 spells CASSRGTGIYNEQFF. The CDR3 DNA reads TGCGCCAGCAGCCGAGGGACAGGGATCTACAATGAGCAGTTCTTC. The rearrangement joins TRBV4-3 to TRBJ2-1, with 9 bases matching TRBD1. Germline CDR1 reads LGHNA; CDR2 reads YSLEER. There are 15 residues in the CDR3. The ends lost 4 bases at V and 3 bases at J; junction bases unmatched: 4.

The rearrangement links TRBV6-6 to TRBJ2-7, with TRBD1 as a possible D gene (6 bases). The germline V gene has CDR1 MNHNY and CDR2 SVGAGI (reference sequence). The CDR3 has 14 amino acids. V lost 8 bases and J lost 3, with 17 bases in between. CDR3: CASWARTGNYEQYF. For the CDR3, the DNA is TGTGCCAGCTGGGCGAGAACAGGGAACTACGAGCAGTACTTC.

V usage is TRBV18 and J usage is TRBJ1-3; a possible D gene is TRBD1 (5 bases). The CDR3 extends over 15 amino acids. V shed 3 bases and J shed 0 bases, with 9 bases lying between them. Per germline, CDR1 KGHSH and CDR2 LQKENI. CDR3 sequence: CASSPRVDSGNTIYF. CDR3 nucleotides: TGTGCCAGCTCACCCAGGGTTGACTCTGGAAACACCATATATTTT.

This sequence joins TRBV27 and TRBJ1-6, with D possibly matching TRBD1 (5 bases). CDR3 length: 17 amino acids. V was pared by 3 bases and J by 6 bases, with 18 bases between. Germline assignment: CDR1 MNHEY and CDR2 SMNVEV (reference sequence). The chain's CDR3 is CASSFKSQVESNSPLHF. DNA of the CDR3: TGTGCCAGCAGTTTCAAATCACAGGTTGAAAGTAATTCACCCCTCCACTTT.

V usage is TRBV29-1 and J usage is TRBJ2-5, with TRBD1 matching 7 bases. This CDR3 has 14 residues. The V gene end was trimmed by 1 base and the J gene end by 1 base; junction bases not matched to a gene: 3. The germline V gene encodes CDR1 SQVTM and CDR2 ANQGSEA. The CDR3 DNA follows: TGCAGCGTTGAAGCCGGGACAGTCCAAGAGACCCAGTACTTC. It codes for CSVEAGTVQETQYF.

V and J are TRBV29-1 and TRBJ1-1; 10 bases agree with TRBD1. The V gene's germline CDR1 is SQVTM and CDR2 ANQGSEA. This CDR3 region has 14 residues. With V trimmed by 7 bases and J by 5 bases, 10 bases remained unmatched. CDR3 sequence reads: CSESGQGFSTEAFF. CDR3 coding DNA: TGCAGCGAGTCGGGACAGGGGTTCAGTACTGAAGCTTTCTTT.

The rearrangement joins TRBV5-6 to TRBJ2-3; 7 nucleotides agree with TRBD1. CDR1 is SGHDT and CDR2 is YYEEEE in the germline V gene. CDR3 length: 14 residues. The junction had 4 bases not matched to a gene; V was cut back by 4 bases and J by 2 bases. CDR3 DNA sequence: TGTGCCAGCAGCCGGGACAGTTACACAGATACGCAGTATTTT. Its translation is CASSRDSYTDTQYF.

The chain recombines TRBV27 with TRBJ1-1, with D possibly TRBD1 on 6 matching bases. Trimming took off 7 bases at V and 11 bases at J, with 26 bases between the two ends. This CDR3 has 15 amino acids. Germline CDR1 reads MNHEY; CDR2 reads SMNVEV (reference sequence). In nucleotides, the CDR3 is TGTGCCAGCATTCTAACCCTTTCGGACAGAGAACGGGCTTTCTTT. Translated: CASILTLSDRERAFF.

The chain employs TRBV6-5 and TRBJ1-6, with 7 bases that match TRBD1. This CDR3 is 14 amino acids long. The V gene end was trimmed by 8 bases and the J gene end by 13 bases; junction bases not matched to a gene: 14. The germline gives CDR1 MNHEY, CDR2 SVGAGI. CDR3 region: CASDQGQAISPLHF. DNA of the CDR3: TGTGCCAGCGACCAAGGACAGGCCATTTCTCCCCTCCACTTT.

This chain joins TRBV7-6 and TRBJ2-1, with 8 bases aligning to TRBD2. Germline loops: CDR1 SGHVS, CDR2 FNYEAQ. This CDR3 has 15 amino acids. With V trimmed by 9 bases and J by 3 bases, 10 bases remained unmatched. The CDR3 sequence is CARGEGLAGYNEQFF. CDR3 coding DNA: TGTGCCAGGGGGGAAGGACTAGCAGGCTACAATGAGCAGTTCTTC.

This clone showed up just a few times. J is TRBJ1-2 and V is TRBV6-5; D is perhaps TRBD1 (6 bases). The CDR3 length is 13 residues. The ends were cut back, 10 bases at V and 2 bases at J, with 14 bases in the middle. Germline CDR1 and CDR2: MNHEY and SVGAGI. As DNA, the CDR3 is TGTGCCACCTACAGGGTGGGGAACTATGGCTACACCTTC. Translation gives CATYRVGNYGYTF.